These 22 T cell receptor beta chains were all obtained from the same sample, sequenced in a study of early T cells in non-severe SARS-CoV-2 infection. TCRdb recomputed calls from the 5' RACE reads with MiXCR, one row per CDR3 protein. The sample has 54,000 or so distinct CDR3 sequences; roughly 12% are singletons. Sequenced input: whole blood. The receptors originated from an adult who was a healthcare worker with PCR-confirmed SARS-CoV-2 infection or an uninfected control (not recorded which).

This clonotype came up a few times. J is TRBJ1-2 and V is TRBV14; D call uncertain. In germline, CDR1 is SGHDN, CDR2 FVKESK. The CDR3 is made up of 13 amino acids. Trimming cost V 0 bases and J 5 bases, with 7 bases left between them. The CDR3 spells CASSQDREYGYTF. The CDR3 DNA follows: TGTGCCAGCAGCCAAGATAGGGAATATGGCTACACCTTC.

J is TRBJ1-3 and V is TRBV4-2; D is undetermined. CDR1 is LGHNA, CDR2 YNFKEQ, per germline. Trimming pared 0 bases from V and 2 bases from J, leaving 14 bases between. The CDR3 has 17 residues. Here the CDR3 DNA reads TGTGCCAGCAGCCAAGATTGGAGCGGGAGTACTGGAAACACCATATATTTT. This codes for CASSQDWSGSTGNTIYF.

This clonotype has ten or more counts. CDR3: CASSPDASVYGYTF. CDR3 DNA sequence: TGTGCCAGCAGCCCGGATGCCTCTGTCTATGGCTACACCTTC. J is TRBJ1-2 and V is TRBV6-2 or TRBV6-3; the D is unclear. Trimming removed 6 bases at V and 4 bases at J, with 15 bases between. Per the germline V gene, CDR1 is MNHEY and CDR2 is SVGEGT. This CDR3 contains 14 residues.

This clonotype was observed many times. J is TRBJ2-7 and V is TRBV10-2; 9 positions match TRBD1. There are 15 residues in the CDR3. Germline trimming cut 0 bases from V and 3 bases from J; bases unmatched to any gene: 3. Germline V gene lookup returns CDR1 WSHSY and CDR2 SAAADI. The CDR3 coding sequence is TGCGCCAGCAGTGAGTCGAACAGGGGGCTCTACGAGCAGTACTTC. As protein: CASSESNRGLYEQYF.

This chain's CDR3 is CASTLGFLYNEQFF. Here the CDR3 DNA reads TGTGCCAGCACGTTAGGTTTTTTATATAATGAGCAGTTCTTC. This chain links TRBV6-6 with TRBJ2-1; no firm D call. V was shortened by 7 bases and J by 7 bases, with 17 bases between the two germline ends. Germline-derived CDR1 and CDR2 are MNHNY and SVGAGI (reference sequence). This CDR3 is built from 14 residues.

Only a few counts were recorded for this clonotype. This chain uses TRBV6-5 with TRBJ2-7; TRBD1 might be the D (5 bases). CDR1 is MNHEY and CDR2 is SVGAGI in the germline V gene. Between the trimmed V and J ends, which lost 6 bases and 3 bases, there was a span of 15 bases. The CDR3 contains 14 residues. In DNA form, the CDR3 reads TGTGCCAGCAGCTCTTACAGGTTTAGCTACGAGCAGTACTTC. Its protein product is CASSSYRFSYEQYF.

The V call is TRBV11-2, the J call TRBJ2-7, with 12 positions matching TRBD2. This CDR3 contains 17 residues. Per the germline V gene, CDR1 is SGHAT and CDR2 is FQNNGV. Unmatched junction bases numbered 12, after V lost 3 bases and J lost 6 bases. The CDR3 region is CASSFFPRLAGEPEQYF. CDR3 bases: TGTGCCAGCAGCTTTTTCCCTAGACTAGCGGGAGAACCCGAGCAGTACTTC. Using reference TRBV11-2 and TRBJ2-7 for the parts outside the CDR3, the full variable domain is EAGVAQSPRYKIIEKRQSVAFWCNPISGHATLYWYQQILGQGPKLLIQFQNNGVVDDSQLPKDRFSAERLKGVDSTLKIQPAKLEDSAVYLCASSFFPRLAGEPEQYFGPGTRLTVT.

The chain links TRBV10-2 to TRBJ2-1; 9 nucleotides agree with TRBD2. CDR3 length: 15 residues. CDR1 is WSHSY, CDR2 SAAADI, per germline. V lost 4 bases to trimming and J lost 3 bases; unmatched junction nucleotides: 4. DNA of the CDR3: TGCGCCAGCAGTGTACTAGCGGGCAGCTACAATGAGCAGTTCTTC. This encodes CASSVLAGSYNEQFF.

The chain has TRBV6-5 and TRBJ2-2; no clear D. The V end lost 0 bases, the J end lost 3 bases, and 11 bases lay between the germline ends. The CDR3 is made up of 16 amino acids. Per the germline V gene, CDR1 is MNHEY and CDR2 is SVGAGI. The CDR3: CASSYSNSGDTGELFF. CDR3 nucleotides: TGTGCCAGCAGTTACTCGAATTCTGGGGACACCGGGGAGCTGTTTTTT.

This clonotype was counted ten times or more. V usage is TRBV12-3 or TRBV12-4 and J usage is TRBJ2-2, with D unresolved. V lost 1 base and J lost 2, with 2 bases in between. The CDR3 contains 13 residues. The CDR3 DNA sequence: TGTGCCAGCAGTTTAGGCAACACCGGGGAGCTGTTTTTT. It translates to CASSLGNTGELFF.

The chain links TRBV29-1 to TRBJ2-7, with 11 bases matching TRBD1. V lost 8 bases, J lost 6 bases, and 9 bases stayed unmatched. Germline CDR1 reads SQVTM; CDR2 reads ANQGSEA. The CDR3 spans 13 residues. The CDR3 is CSYSGQGAIEQYF. The CDR3 DNA follows: TGCAGCTACTCCGGACAGGGGGCTATCGAGCAGTACTTC.

This clonotype has just a few counts. The V and J genes are TRBV7-6 and TRBJ2-2; D is possibly TRBD2 (5 bases). Germline V CDR1 and CDR2: SGHVS, FNYEAQ. This CDR3 has 14 amino acids. Trimming left V 1 base short and J 7 bases short, with 10 bases between. The DNA of the CDR3 is TGTGCCAGCAGCTTAGAGGTTGGGAGCGGGGAGCTGTTTTTT. Amino acid sequence: CASSLEVGSGELFF.

This clonotype was observed a few times. The rearrangement links TRBV7-8 to TRBJ2-7, with D maybe TRBD2 (6 bases). Germline lookup yields CDR1 SGHVS and CDR2 FQNEAQ. Trimming stripped 1 base from V and 6 bases from J, with 16 bases between. The CDR3 consists of 15 residues. The CDR3 DNA reads TGTGCCAGCAGCTTAGTACGTTGGGGAGGCGTCGAGCAGTACTTC. This encodes CASSLVRWGGVEQYF.

The table lists this clonotype with many counts. This chain joins TRBV6-1 and TRBJ2-1; 7 bases are shared with TRBD2. Per the germline V gene, CDR1 is MNHNS and CDR2 is SASEGT. The CDR3 consists of 15 residues. V shed 6 bases and J 2 bases; nucleotides not matched to a gene: 7. The CDR3 sequence is CASRPIAGTYNEQFF. Written as DNA, the CDR3 is TGTGCCAGCAGGCCCATAGCGGGTACCTACAATGAGCAGTTCTTC.

This clonotype has a handful of counts. The genes are TRBV7-9 and TRBJ2-2, with D tentatively TRBD1 or TRBD2 (5 bases each). The CDR3 covers 14 residues. V was clipped by 5 bases and J by 4 bases, with 11 bases between them. Germline lookup yields CDR1 SEHNR and CDR2 FQNEAQ (reference sequence). CDR3 nucleotide sequence: TGTGCCAGCAGCGGTGAGGGGCGCACCGGGGAGCTGTTTTTT. Residues: CASSGEGRTGELFF.

This clonotype was counted a few times. This chain uses TRBV30 with TRBJ1-1; no clear D. Germline V gene data show CDR1 as GTSNPN and CDR2 as SVGIG (reference sequence). The CDR3 contains 10 residues. V lost 6 bases to trimming and J lost 5 bases, with 7 bases between them. The CDR3 reads CACWRTEAFF. In DNA, the CDR3 is TGTGCCTGTTGGAGAACTGAAGCTTTCTTT.

This clonotype was found a few times. The chain links TRBV27 to TRBJ1-5, with no clear D. Germline-derived CDR1 and CDR2 are MNHEY and SMNVEV (reference sequence). The CDR3 is 15 residues long. V lost 4 bases, J lost 4 bases, and 14 bases lay in between. CDR3 region: CASSSSTGPNQPQHF. The CDR3 nucleotides read TGTGCCAGCAGTTCATCAACGGGTCCTAATCAGCCCCAGCATTTT.

This clonotype was counted between two and nine times. The chain employs TRBV18 and TRBJ2-3; D might be TRBD2 (6 bases). V was trimmed by 2 bases and J by 2 bases, leaving 11 bases between them. Germline assignment: CDR1 KGHSH and CDR2 LQKENI. CDR3 size: 15 residues. CDR3 loop: CASSPGLANTDTQYF. In nucleotides, the CDR3 is TGTGCCAGCTCACCAGGCCTAGCGAACACAGATACGCAGTATTTT.

There are many counts of this clonotype. The chain uses TRBV28 and TRBJ2-5; D is perhaps TRBD1 (5 bases). This CDR3 has 14 residues. With 6 bases removed from V and 3 bases from J, the gap between germline ends came to 14 bases. Germline CDR1 and CDR2: MDHEN and SYDVKM. The CDR3 here is CASSPGHQKETQYF. The CDR3, as DNA: TGTGCCAGCAGCCCAGGACACCAAAAAGAGACCCAGTACTTC.

This clonotype has a handful of counts. The chain has TRBV9 and TRBJ2-7, with D unresolved. Trimming took off 0 bases at V and 2 bases at J, with 9 bases between the two ends. CDR1 and CDR2 from the germline V gene are SGDLS and YYNGEE. This CDR3 comprises 14 residues. CDR3 residues: CASSVGPWTYEQYF. The CDR3 region has the DNA TGTGCCAGCAGCGTAGGACCGTGGACCTACGAGCAGTACTTC.

This clonotype was seen repeatedly, ten times or more. J is TRBJ2-5 and V is TRBV20-1, with 7 bases that match TRBD2. The CDR3 runs 15 residues. With 0 bases clipped from V and 4 bases from J, the junction kept 8 bases outside the gene matches. Germline CDR1 reads DFQATT; CDR2 reads SNEGSKA (reference sequence). The CDR3 reads CSARDWAGVGETQYF. CDR3 nucleotides: TGCAGTGCTAGAGACTGGGCGGGAGTTGGAGAGACCCAGTACTTC.

CDR3 sequence (DNA): TGCAGCGCACGACAGGGGGCTGGCTACGAGCAGTACTTC. Translated: CSARQGAGYEQYF. The chain has TRBV29-1 and TRBJ2-7; TRBD1 matches 10 bases. The CDR3 covers 13 residues. V gave up 7 bases and J gave up 3 bases; unmatched junction bases: 6. Looked up from germline, CDR1 is SQVTM and CDR2 is ANQGSEA.